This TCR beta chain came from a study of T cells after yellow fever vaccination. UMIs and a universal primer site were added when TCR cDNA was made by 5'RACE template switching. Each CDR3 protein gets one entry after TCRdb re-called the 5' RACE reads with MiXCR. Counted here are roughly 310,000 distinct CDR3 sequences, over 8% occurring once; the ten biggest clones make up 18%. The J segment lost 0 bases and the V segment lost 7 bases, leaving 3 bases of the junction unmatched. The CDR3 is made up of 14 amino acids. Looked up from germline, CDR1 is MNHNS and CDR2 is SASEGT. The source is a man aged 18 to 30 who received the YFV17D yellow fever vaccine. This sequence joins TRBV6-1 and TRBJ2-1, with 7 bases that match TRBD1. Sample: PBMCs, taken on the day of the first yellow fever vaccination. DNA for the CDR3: TGTGCCAGCACGGGACAGAGCTCCTACAATGAGCAGTTCTTC. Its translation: CASTGQSSYNEQFF.